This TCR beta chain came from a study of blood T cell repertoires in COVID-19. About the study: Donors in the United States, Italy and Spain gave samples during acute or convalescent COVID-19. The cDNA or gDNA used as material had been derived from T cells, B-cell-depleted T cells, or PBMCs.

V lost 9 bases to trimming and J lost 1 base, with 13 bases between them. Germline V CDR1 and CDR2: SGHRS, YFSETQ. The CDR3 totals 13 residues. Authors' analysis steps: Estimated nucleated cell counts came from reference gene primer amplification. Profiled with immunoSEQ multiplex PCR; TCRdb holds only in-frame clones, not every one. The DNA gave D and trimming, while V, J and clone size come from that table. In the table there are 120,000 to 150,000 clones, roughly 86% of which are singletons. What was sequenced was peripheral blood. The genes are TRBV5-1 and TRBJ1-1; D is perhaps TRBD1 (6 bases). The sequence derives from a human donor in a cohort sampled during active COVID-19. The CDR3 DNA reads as TGCGCCACCAAGGAACAGGGGAACACTGAAGCTTTCTTT. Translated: CATKEQGNTEAFF.